This T cell receptor (beta chain) was recorded in a study of cytomegalovirus exposure and HLA in healthy donors. Study summary: Clustering assigned about 80% of the 350 to 400 genotyped donors to the Caucasian-associated ancestry cluster.

The PCR made use of 60 Vbeta and 13 Jbeta primers. Profiling relied on immunoSEQ multiplex PCR, and the TCRdb table lists in-frame clones only, not all of them. Its table records around 200,000 clones. Germline V gene sequence: CDR1 PRHDT, CDR2 FYEKMQ (reference sequence). This CDR3 contains 14 residues. The trim removed 5 bases at V and 3 bases at J, leaving 7 bases unmatched. The chain uses TRBV13 and TRBJ2-7, with TRBD1 identical over 7 bases. The clonotype originates from a woman aged 18-29 years in good health and CMV-seropositive. Sequencing was performed on PBMCs. CDR3 loop: CASSPLTGSYEQYF. CDR3 nucleotide sequence: TGTGCCAGCAGCCCGCTGACAGGGAGCTACGAGCAGTACTTC. The variable domain in full, completed from reference TRBV13 and TRBJ2-7, reads AAGVIQSPRHLIKEKRETATLKCYPIPRHDTVYWYQQGPGQDPQFLISFYEKMQSDKGSIPDRFSAQQFSDYHSELNMSSLELGDSALYFCASSPLTGSYEQYFGPGTRLTVT.